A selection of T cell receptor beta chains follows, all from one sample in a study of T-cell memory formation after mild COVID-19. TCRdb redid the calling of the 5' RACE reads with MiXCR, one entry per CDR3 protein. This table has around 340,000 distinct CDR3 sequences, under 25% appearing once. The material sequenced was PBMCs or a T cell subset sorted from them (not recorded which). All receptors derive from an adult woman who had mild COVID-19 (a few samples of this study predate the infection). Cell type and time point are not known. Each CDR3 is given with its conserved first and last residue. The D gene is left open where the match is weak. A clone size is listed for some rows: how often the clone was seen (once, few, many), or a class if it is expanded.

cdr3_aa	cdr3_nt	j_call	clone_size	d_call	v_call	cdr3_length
CASCRGEQETQYF	TGTGCCAGCTGCAGGGGGGAACAAGAGACCCAGTACTTC	TRBJ2-5	few	NA	TRBV2	13
CASGARAGNTIYF	TGTGCCAGCGGGGCCAGGGCTGGAAACACCATATATTTT	TRBJ1-3	NA	NA	TRBV2	13
CASRPGTGHETQYF	TGTGCCAGCAGACCCGGGACAGGGCACGAGACCCAGTACTTC	TRBJ2-5	few	TRBD1	TRBV12-3/TRBV12-4	14
CASSSPPGTQYF	TGTGCCAGCAGCTCCCCTCCGGGGACGCAGTATTTT	TRBJ2-3	NA	NA	TRBV11-3	12
CSALKSTQYF	TGCAGTGCCCTGAAGTCTACGCAGTATTTT	TRBJ2-3	NA	NA	TRBV20-1	10
CASSGLAGGLDEQYF	TGTGCCAGCTCGGGTTTAGCGGGGGGTCTCGACGAGCAGTACTTC	TRBJ2-7	many	TRBD2	TRBV18	15
CSVKQGADRHTQYF	TGCAGCGTCAAACAGGGGGCCGATCGACATACGCAGTATTTT	TRBJ2-3	many	TRBD1	TRBV29-1	14
CAITGQAGETQYF	TGTGCCATCACTGGGCAGGCCGGAGAGACCCAGTACTTC	TRBJ2-5	NA	NA	TRBV10-3	13
CASSKAEQFF	TGTGCCAGCAGCAAGGCTGAGCAGTTCTTC	TRBJ2-1	few	NA	TRBV21-1	10
CSVGQLGETQYF	TGCAGCGTTGGACAGCTTGGGGAGACCCAGTACTTC	TRBJ2-5	NA	NA	TRBV29-1	12
CASSTGNSNQPQHF	TGTGCCAGCAGCACAGGGAATAGCAATCAGCCCCAGCATTTT	TRBJ1-5	few	NA	TRBV7-2	14
CASSQRGGLAYPYNEQFF	TGTGCCAGCAGCCAAAGAGGGGGACTAGCGTACCCCTACAATGAGCAGTTCTTC	TRBJ2-1	few	TRBD2	TRBV14	18
CASTVPGQGLVEKLFF	TGTGCCAGCACCGTCCCGGGACAGGGCTTAGTGGAAAAACTGTTTTTT	TRBJ1-4	NA	NA	TRBV21-1	16
CSVDTGYSYEQYF	TGCAGCGTTGACACGGGTTACTCCTACGAGCAGTACTTC	TRBJ2-7	few	NA	TRBV29-1	13
CASSYSIGAGNTIYF	TGTGCCAGCAGTTACTCGATTGGAGCTGGAAACACCATATATTTT	TRBJ1-3	NA	NA	TRBV6-2/TRBV6-3	15
CASSTQGSTEAFF	TGTGCCAGCAGCACACAGGGATCCACTGAAGCTTTCTTT	TRBJ1-1	NA	NA	TRBV11-2	13
CASRFGQGAFNEQFF	TGTGCCAGCAGGTTTGGACAGGGGGCTTTCAATGAGCAGTTCTTC	TRBJ2-1	few	TRBD1	TRBV6-5	15
CATHQARHRTDTQYF	TGTGCCACTCACCAGGCGAGACACCGCACAGATACGCAGTATTTT	TRBJ2-3	NA	NA	TRBV27	15
CARQGQSNQPQHF	TGTGCAAGGCAGGGCCAGAGCAATCAGCCCCAGCATTTT	TRBJ1-5	few	NA	TRBV9	13
CASSESSRDRKGGDTQYF	TGTGCCAGCAGCGAATCAAGCCGGGACAGGAAGGGTGGGGATACGCAGTATTTT	TRBJ2-3	NA	TRBD1	TRBV12-3/TRBV12-4	18